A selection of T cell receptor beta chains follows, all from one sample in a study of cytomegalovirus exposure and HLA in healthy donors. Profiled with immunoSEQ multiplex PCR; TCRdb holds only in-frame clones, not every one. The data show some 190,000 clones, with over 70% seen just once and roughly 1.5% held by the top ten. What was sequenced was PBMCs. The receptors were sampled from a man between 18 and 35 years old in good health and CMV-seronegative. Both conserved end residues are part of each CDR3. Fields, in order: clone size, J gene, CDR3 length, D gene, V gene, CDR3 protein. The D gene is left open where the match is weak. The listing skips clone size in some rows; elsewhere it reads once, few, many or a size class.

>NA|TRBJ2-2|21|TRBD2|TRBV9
CASSPSPLLPAAGENTGELFF
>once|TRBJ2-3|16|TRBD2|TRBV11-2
CASSMLRGEAADTQYF
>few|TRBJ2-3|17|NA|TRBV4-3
CASSLPGDFYFTDTQYF
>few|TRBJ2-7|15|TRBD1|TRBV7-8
CASSLGGQPTYEQYF
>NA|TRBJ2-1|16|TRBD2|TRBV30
CAWSVRLAGLYNEQFF
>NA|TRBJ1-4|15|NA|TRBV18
CASSPTTVMGEKLFF
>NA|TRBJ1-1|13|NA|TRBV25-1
CASSVTGYTEAFF
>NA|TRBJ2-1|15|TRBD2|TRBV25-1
CASSAASGPYNEQFF
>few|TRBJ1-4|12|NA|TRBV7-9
CASSATGEKLFF
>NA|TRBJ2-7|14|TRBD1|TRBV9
CASSARQGETEQYF
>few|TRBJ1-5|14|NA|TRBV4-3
CASSQEGRDQPQHF
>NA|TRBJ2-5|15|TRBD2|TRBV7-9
CASVHAWGGAETQYF
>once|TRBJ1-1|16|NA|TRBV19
CASSPTLGAGEVEAFF
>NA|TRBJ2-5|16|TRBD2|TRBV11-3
CASSLSLAGGSETQYF
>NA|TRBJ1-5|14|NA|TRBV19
CASSMRQAGQPQHF
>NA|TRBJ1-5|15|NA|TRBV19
CASSIDRGRNQPQHF
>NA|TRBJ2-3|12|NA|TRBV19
CASTGGTDTQYF
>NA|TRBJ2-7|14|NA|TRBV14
CASSRQDRKYEQYF
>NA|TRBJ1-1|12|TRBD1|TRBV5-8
CASSWGTGIAFF
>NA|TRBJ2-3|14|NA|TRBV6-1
CASSEDRGTDTQYF
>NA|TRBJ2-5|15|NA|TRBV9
CASSAPGGGRETQYF
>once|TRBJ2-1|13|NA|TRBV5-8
CASSFLVSNEQFF
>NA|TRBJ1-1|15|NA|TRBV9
CASSNAQGSNTEAFF
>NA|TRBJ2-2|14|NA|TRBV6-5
CASRTTENTGELFF
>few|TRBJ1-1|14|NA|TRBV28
CASSLEAGLTEAFF
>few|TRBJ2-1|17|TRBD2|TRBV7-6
CASSSGLAGDTYNEQFF
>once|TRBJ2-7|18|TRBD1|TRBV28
CASSSNPLRQGVPYEQYF
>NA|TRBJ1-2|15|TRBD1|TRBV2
CASRRGQSDNYGYTF
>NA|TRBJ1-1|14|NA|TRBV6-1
CASSLTGDHTEAFF
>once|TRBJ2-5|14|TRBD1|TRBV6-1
CATLRQGVGETQYF
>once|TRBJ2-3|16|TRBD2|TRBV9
CASSVWDGGVRDTQYF
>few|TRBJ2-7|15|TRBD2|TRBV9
CASSVGGGSPYEQYF
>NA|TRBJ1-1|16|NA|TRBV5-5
CASSLAGKQDHRGAFF
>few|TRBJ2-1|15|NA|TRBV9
CASSVGAGRNNEQFF
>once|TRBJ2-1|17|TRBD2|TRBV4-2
CASSPFLAGGIEGEQFF
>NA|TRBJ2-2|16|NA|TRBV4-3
CASSQDRPGSTGELFF
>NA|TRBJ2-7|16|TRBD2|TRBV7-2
CASSSGLAGRTYEQYF
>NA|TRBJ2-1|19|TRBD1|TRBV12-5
CASGLVLTGGTLSINEQFF
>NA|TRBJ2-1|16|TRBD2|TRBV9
CASSVDLAGPYNEQFF
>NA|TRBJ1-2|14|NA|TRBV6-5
CASRTGDLNYGYTF
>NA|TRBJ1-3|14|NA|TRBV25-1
CASSSSVDGNTIYF
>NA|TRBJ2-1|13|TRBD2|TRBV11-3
CASSRTSDNEQFF
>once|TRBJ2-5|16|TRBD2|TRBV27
CASSSYSGGFQETQYF
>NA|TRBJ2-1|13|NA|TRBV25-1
CASSEYMGVSPLF
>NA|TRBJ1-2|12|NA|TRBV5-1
CASSFSNYGYTF
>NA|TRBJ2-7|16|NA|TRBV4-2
CASSQDRAQGSYEQYF
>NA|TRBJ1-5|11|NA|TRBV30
CAWGSHQPQHF
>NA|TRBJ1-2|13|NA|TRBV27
CASSLEGYRGYTF
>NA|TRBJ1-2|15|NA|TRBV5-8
CASSLGWGIHYGYTF
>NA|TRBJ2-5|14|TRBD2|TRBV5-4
CASSLVLAEETQYF
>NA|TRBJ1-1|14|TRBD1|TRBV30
CAWTPGQPFTEAFF
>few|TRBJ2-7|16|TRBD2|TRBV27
CASRSTIAGEGYEQYF